The 21 T cell receptor beta chains given below trace back to one sample, sequenced in a study of T cells expressing NK-cell markers. Reanalyzing the 5' RACE reads, TCRdb keeps one entry per CDR3 protein, without DNA. The specimen's table records 300,000 to 450,000 distinct CDR3 sequences. The specimen sequenced was blood T cells: a sorted CD56 or NKG2C T cell subset, CD4+ or CD8+ T cells, or bulk PBMC T cells (not recorded which). These receptor sequences come from a man aged 18-69 years in good health.

This chain joins TRBV29-1 and TRBJ1-5; TCRdb's D gene call, TRBD1, goes unchecked for lack of DNA. Per germline, CDR1 SQVTM and CDR2 ANQGSEA. This CDR3 is 14 amino acids long. CDR3 sequence: CSVLTGEANQPQHF.

The CDR3: CASRDRSYNEQFF. The chain carries TRBV2 and TRBJ2-1. The V gene's germline CDR1 is SNHLY and CDR2 FYNNEI. The CDR3 has 13 amino acids.

The chain employs TRBV5-1 and TRBJ2-1. This CDR3 comprises 15 residues. From germline, CDR1 is SGHRS and CDR2 YFSETQ. Here the CDR3 reads CASSLAGSSYNEQFF.

This chain uses TRBV7-9 with TRBJ1-4; TCRdb's D call of TRBD1 is untestable without DNA. This CDR3 contains 16 residues. Germline CDR1 reads SEHNR; CDR2 reads FQNEAQ (reference sequence). The CDR3 spells CASSSLGQTTNEKLFF. Supplemented by reference TRBV7-9 and TRBJ1-4, the full variable domain reads DTGVSQNPRHKITKRGQNVTFRCDPISEHNRLYWYRQTLGQGPEFLTYFQNEAQLEKSRLLSDRFSAERPKGSFSTLEIQRTEQGDSAMYLCASSSLGQTTNEKLFFGSGTQLSVL.

V gene TRBV7-9 combines with J gene TRBJ2-7; TCRdb designates TRBD2, a call that cannot be tested without DNA. Per germline, CDR1 SEHNR and CDR2 FQNEAQ (reference sequence). The CDR3 runs to 14 residues. CDR3: CASSSRMRAHEQYF.

The rearrangement uses TRBV29-1 and TRBJ1-4. Germline assignment: CDR1 SQVTM and CDR2 ANQGSEA. The CDR3 loop spans 13 amino acids. The CDR3 spells CSVTAATNEKLFF.

The gene calls are TRBV29-1 and TRBJ2-3; the TCRdb D gene call, TRBD1, has no DNA to confirm it. The length of the CDR3 is 16 residues. Germline-derived CDR1 and CDR2 are SQVTM and ANQGSEA. CDR3: CSVWAPVGGRADTQYF.

The chain links TRBV4-2 to TRBJ1-2. The CDR3 totals 16 residues. Germline assignment: CDR1 LGHNA and CDR2 YNFKEQ. CDR3 residues: CASSQASNVPLSGYTF.

V is TRBV20-1 and J is TRBJ1-1; TCRdb's D gene call, TRBD1, goes unchecked for lack of DNA. The CDR3 loop spans 13 amino acids. The V gene's germline CDR1 is DFQATT and CDR2 SNEGSKA (reference sequence). The CDR3: CSSDRGWGTEAFF.

The chain employs TRBV5-1 and TRBJ1-1; TCRdb calls TRBD1, which cannot be checked without DNA. The CDR3 is made up of 15 amino acids. Germline V gene lookup returns CDR1 SGHRS and CDR2 YFSETQ. The chain's CDR3 is CASSMRRGGNTEAFF.

This chain links TRBV6-2 or TRBV6-3 with TRBJ2-4; checking the TCRdb D call of TRBD1 is not possible without DNA. The CDR3 consists of 15 residues. Germline CDR1 and CDR2: MNHEY and SVGEGT. CDR3 sequence: CASSYSGTGEDIQYF.

The CDR3 sequence is CASSPPGGGAGILGNEQFF. J is TRBJ2-1 and V is TRBV18; there is no DNA to check the TCRdb D call of TRBD1. The CDR3 totals 19 residues. Germline loops: CDR1 KGHSH, CDR2 LQKENI.

J is TRBJ2-1 and V is TRBV18; with no DNA, the TCRdb D assignment of TRBD2 cannot be verified. The CDR3 is 14 amino acids. The germline gives CDR1 KGHSH, CDR2 LQKENI. Here the CDR3 reads CASSPSGAYNEQFF.

This chain connects TRBV2 to TRBJ1-5. The CDR3 runs to 16 residues. Germline V gene lookup returns CDR1 SNHLY and CDR2 FYNNEI. CDR3 in amino acids: CASSDNSLLGNQPQHF.

The J gene is TRBJ2-6, the V gene TRBV5-4; TCRdb designates TRBD1, a call that cannot be tested without DNA. Germline values: CDR1 SGHNT, CDR2 YYREEE (reference sequence). The CDR3 spans 18 residues. The CDR3 here is CASSSPRGTKAGANVLTF.

The chain has TRBV6-1 and TRBJ2-7; the D gene TCRdb calls, TRBD2, cannot be checked with no DNA. Germline V gene lookup returns CDR1 MNHNS and CDR2 SASEGT. The CDR3 spans 14 residues. The CDR3 sequence: CASRRTSATYEQYF.

The rearrangement uses TRBV29-1 and TRBJ2-1; TCRdb lists TRBD1, though no DNA is available to test this call. Germline loops: CDR1 SQVTM, CDR2 ANQGSEA. The CDR3 contains 14 residues. The CDR3 loop is CSTPGQSSYNEQFF.

The rearrangement joins TRBV5-1 to TRBJ2-5. The CDR3 covers 14 residues. Germline CDR1 and CDR2: SGHRS and YFSETQ. CDR3 protein: CASSLGQTQETQYF.

V gene TRBV18 combines with J gene TRBJ2-1; the D call from TCRdb, TRBD2, cannot be confirmed without DNA. Germline loops: CDR1 KGHSH, CDR2 LQKENI. This CDR3 has 17 residues. The CDR3 reads CASSVIPGLAPGNEQFF.

The rearrangement uses TRBV6-1 and TRBJ1-4; TCRdb returns TRBD1, unconfirmable since there is no DNA. This CDR3 comprises 16 residues. Per the germline V gene, CDR1 is MNHNS and CDR2 is SASEGT. CDR3 sequence: CASSIPLEGTNEKLFF.

V is TRBV29-1 and J is TRBJ2-3; TCRdb designates TRBD1, a call that cannot be tested without DNA. Per the germline V gene, CDR1 is SQVTM and CDR2 is ANQGSEA. This CDR3 is built from 15 residues. CDR3 loop: CSVTPARGGPDTQYF.